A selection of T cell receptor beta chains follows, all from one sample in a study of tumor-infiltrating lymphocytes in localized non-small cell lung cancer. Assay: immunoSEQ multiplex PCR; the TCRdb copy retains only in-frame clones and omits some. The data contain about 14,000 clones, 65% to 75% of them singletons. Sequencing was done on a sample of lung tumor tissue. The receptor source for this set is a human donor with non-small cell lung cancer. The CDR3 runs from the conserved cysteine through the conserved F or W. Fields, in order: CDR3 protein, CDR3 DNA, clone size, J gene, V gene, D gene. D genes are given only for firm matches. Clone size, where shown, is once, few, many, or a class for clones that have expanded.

CASSRGPNEKLFF | TGTGCCAGCAGCCGGGGCCCTAATGAAAAACTGTTTTTT | NA | TRBJ1-4 | TRBV6-1 | NA
CASSRFTENTEAFF | TGTGCCAGCAGCCGTTTTACAGAGAACACTGAAGCTTTCTTT | NA | TRBJ1-1 | TRBV14 | NA
CASSIPGSAMNTEAFF | TGTGCCAGTAGTATACCTGGCAGCGCCATGAACACTGAAGCTTTCTTT | NA | TRBJ1-1 | TRBV19 | NA
CASSIYRAGKETQYF | TGTGCCAGTAGTATCTACAGGGCTGGGAAAGAGACCCAGTACTTC | NA | TRBJ2-5 | TRBV19 | NA
CASSISGGAGDTQYF | TGTGCCAGCAGTATTAGCGGGGGGGCTGGAGATACGCAGTATTTT | few | TRBJ2-3 | TRBV27 | TRBD2
CASSENLASAYEQYF | TGCGCCAGCAGCGAAAACCTAGCGAGCGCCTACGAGCAGTACTTC | NA | TRBJ2-7 | TRBV5-1 | NA
CASSWTSGRSEYEQYF | TGTGCCAGCAGCTGGACTAGCGGGAGGTCTGAGTACGAGCAGTACTTC | NA | TRBJ2-7 | TRBV7-9 | TRBD2
CASSQERRMNTEAFF | TGCGCCAGCAGCCAAGAAAGGCGGATGAACACTGAAGCTTTCTTT | NA | TRBJ1-1 | TRBV4-1 | NA
CASSLGQGVMSNQPQHF | TGTGCCAGCAGCTTGGGGCAGGGGGTGATGAGCAATCAGCCCCAGCATTTT | NA | TRBJ1-5 | TRBV5-5 | TRBD1
CASSDVGLAGGDTQYF | TGCGCCAGCAGTGATGTCGGACTAGCGGGAGGGGATACGCAGTATTTT | NA | TRBJ2-3 | TRBV10-1 | TRBD2
CASSLGHAEGNNEQFF | TGTGCCAGCAGCTTGGGACATGCAGAAGGCAACAATGAGCAGTTCTTC | NA | TRBJ2-1 | TRBV5-4 | NA
CASSVGLDTEAFF | TGTGCCAGCAGCGTAGGCCTGGACACTGAAGCTTTCTTT | NA | TRBJ1-1 | TRBV9 | NA
CASSLVQGNYGYTF | TGTGCCAGCAGCTTGGTACAGGGAAACTATGGCTACACCTTC | few | TRBJ1-2 | TRBV5-4 | NA
CASLAGWVTDTQYF | TGTGCCAGCCTTGCCGGGTGGGTCACAGATACGCAGTATTTT | few | TRBJ2-3 | TRBV6-1 | NA
CASSPLRDSGPLRNEQFF | TGTGCCAGCAGCCCCTTAAGAGACAGCGGACCCCTTCGGAATGAGCAGTTCTTC | once | TRBJ2-1 | TRBV7-9 | NA
CASSELAGGPNEQFF | TGTGCCAGCAGTGAATTAGCGGGAGGGCCCAATGAGCAGTTCTTC | NA | TRBJ2-1 | TRBV6-1 | TRBD2
CAWSQQGPEAFF | TGTGCCTGGAGTCAACAGGGACCTGAAGCTTTCTTT | medium-sized | TRBJ1-1 | TRBV30 | NA
CASSLKHLGRADEKLFF | TGTGCCAGCAGCTTAAAGCACTTGGGCAGGGCGGATGAAAAACTGTTTTTT | NA | TRBJ1-4 | TRBV7-9 | NA
CASSQGVWGNQPQHF | TGTGCCAGCAGTCAAGGGGTGTGGGGCAATCAGCCCCAGCATTTT | NA | TRBJ1-5 | TRBV6-1 | NA
CASSLGQGAYEQYF | TGTGCCAGCAGCCTGGGACAGGGGGCCTACGAGCAGTACTTC | NA | TRBJ2-7 | TRBV7-2 | TRBD1
CASSPPLGEQYF | TGTGCCAGCAGCCCCCCACTAGGCGAGCAGTACTTC | once | TRBJ2-7 | TRBV9 | NA
CASSSGQGRKANEKLFF | TGTGCCAGCAGCTCCGGACAGGGGAGGAAGGCTAATGAAAAACTGTTTTTT | NA | TRBJ1-4 | TRBV27 | TRBD1
CATGTGRDTQYF | TGTGCCACCGGGACAGGGAGAGATACGCAGTATTTT | few | TRBJ2-3 | TRBV13 | TRBD1
CASRSDRVPGNTIYF | TGTGCCAGCAGATCGGACAGGGTCCCAGGAAACACCATATATTTT | medium-sized | TRBJ1-3 | TRBV28 | TRBD1
CASSLFGLEDNEQYF | TGTGCCAGCAGTTTATTTGGTCTCGAGGACAACGAGCAGTACTTC | NA | TRBJ2-7 | TRBV28 | NA
CASSLSSGQGQPQHF | TGTGCCAGCAGTTTATCGTCGGGACAGGGACAGCCCCAGCATTTT | NA | TRBJ1-5 | TRBV27 | TRBD1
CASSLAPLSYEQYF | TGTGCCAGCAGCTTAGCCCCCCTCTCCTACGAGCAGTACTTC | few | TRBJ2-7 | TRBV7-6 | NA
CASSLDGLISGNTIYF | TGTGCCAGCAGCTTAGATGGACTCATCTCTGGAAACACCATATATTTT | few | TRBJ1-3 | TRBV7-9 | NA
CASSLGTGNYEQYF | TGTGCCAGCAGTCTCGGGACAGGGAACTACGAGCAGTACTTC | few | TRBJ2-7 | TRBV2 | TRBD1
CAISGLQGGEQYF | TGTGCCATCAGTGGTTTACAGGGAGGCGAGCAGTACTTC | NA | TRBJ2-7 | TRBV10-3 | NA
CASSLLAGDTGELFF | TGCGCCAGCAGCTTACTAGCGGGGGACACCGGGGAGCTGTTTTTT | NA | TRBJ2-2 | TRBV5-1 | TRBD2